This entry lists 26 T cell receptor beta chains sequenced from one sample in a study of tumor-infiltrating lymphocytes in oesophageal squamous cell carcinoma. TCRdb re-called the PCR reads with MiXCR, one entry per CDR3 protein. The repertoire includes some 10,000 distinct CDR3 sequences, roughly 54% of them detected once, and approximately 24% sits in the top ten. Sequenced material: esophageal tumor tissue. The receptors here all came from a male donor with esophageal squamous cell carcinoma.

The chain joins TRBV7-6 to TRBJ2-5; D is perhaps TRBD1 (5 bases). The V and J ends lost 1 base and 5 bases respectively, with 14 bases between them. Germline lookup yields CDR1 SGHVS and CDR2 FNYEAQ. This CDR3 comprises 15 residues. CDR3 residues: CASSLGGPKGETQYF. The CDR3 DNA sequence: TGTGCCAGCAGCTTAGGAGGACCAAAGGGGGAGACCCAGTACTTC.

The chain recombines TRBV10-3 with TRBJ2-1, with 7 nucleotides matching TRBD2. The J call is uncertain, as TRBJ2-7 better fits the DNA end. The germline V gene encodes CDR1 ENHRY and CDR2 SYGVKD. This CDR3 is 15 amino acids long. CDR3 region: CAISESPSGLHEQYF. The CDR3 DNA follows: TGTGCCATCAGTGAGTCACCTAGCGGTCTACACGAGCAGTACTTC.

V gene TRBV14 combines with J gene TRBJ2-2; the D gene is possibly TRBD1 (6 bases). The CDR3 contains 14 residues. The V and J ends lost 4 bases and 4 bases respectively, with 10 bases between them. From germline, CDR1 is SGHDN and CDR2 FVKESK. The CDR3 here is CASSRNRVTGELFF. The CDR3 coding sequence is TGTGCCAGCAGCCGAAACAGGGTCACCGGGGAGCTGTTTTTT. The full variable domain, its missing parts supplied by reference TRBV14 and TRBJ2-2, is EAGVTQFPSHSVIEKGQTVTLRCDPISGHDNLYWYRRVMGKEIKFLLHFVKESKQDESGMPNNRFLAERTGGTYSTLKVQPAELEDSGVYFCASSRNRVTGELFFGEGSRLTVL.

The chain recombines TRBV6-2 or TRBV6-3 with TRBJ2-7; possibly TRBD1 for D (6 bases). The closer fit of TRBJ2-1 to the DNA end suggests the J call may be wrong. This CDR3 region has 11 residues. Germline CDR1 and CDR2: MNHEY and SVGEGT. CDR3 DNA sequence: TGTGCCAGCAGTGATGGGGGCAGGCAGTTCTTC. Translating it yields CASSDGGRQFF.

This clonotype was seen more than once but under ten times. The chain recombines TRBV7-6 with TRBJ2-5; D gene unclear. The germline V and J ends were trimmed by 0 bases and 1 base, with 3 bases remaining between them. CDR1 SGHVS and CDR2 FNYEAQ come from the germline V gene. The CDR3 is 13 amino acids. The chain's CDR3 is CASSLAVQETQYF. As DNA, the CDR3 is TGTGCCAGCAGCTTAGCGGTCCAAGAGACCCAGTACTTC.

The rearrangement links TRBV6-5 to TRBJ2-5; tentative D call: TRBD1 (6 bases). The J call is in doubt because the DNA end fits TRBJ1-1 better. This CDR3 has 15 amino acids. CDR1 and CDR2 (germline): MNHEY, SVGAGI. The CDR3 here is CASSYSWGGNTEAFF. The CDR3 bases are TGTGCCAGCAGTTACTCGTGGGGGGGCAACACTGAAGCTTTCTTT.

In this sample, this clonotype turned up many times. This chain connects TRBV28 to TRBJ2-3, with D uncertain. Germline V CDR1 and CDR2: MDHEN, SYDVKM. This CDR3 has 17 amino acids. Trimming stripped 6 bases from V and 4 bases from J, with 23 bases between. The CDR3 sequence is CASSIFTMGLQPDTQYF. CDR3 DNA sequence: TGTGCCAGCAGCATATTTACGATGGGTCTACAGCCAGATACGCAGTATTTT.

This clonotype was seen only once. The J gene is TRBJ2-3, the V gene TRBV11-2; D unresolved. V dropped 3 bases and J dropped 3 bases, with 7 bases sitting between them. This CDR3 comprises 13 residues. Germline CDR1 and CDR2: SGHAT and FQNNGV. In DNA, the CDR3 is TGTGCCAGCAGCTTCAGGCCAACAGATACGCAGTATTTT. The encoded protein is CASSFRPTDTQYF.

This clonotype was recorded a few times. The CDR3 sequence is CSAGGGRGPSYEQYF. The CDR3 region has the DNA TGCAGTGCCGGGGGGGGCAGGGGACCTTCCTACGAGCAGTACTTC. V usage is TRBV20-1 and J usage is TRBJ2-7; TRBD2 matches 8 bases. The V gene's germline CDR1 is DFQATT and CDR2 SNEGSKA (reference sequence). This CDR3 contains 15 residues. The V gene end was trimmed by 6 bases and the J gene end by 1 base; junction bases not matched to a gene: 11.

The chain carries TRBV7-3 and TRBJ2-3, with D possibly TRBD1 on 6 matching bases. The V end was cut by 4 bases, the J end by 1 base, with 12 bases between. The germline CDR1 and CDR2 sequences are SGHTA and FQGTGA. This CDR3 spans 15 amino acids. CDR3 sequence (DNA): TGTGCCAGCAGCTACAACAGGGAGTGCACAGATACGCAGTATTTT. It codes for CASSYNRECTDTQYF.

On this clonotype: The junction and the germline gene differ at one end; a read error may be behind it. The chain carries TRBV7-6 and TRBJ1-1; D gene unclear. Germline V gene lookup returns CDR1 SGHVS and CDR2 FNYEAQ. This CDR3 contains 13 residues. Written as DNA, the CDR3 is TGTGCTAGCAGCCACGGTAGAGACACTGAAGCTTTCTTT. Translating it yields CASSHGRDTEAFF.

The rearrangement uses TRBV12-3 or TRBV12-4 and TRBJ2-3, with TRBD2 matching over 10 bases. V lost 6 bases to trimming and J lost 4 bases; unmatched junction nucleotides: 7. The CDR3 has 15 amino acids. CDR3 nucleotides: TGTGCCAGCAGCGGGATAGCGGGAGGAGCAGATACGCAGTATTTT. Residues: CASSGIAGGADTQYF.

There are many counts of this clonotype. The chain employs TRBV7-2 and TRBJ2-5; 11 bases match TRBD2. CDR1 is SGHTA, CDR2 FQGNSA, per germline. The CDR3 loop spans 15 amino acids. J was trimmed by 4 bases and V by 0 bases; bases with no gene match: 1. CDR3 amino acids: CASSLATSGGETQYF. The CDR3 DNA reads TGTGCCAGCAGCTTAGCAACTAGCGGGGGAGAGACCCAGTACTTC.

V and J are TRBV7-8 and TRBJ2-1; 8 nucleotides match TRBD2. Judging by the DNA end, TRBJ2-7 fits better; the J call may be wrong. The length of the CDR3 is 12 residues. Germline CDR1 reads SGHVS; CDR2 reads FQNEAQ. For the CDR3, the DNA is TGTGCCAGCAGCCTCAGCGGGAGCGAGCAGTACTTC. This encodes CASSLSGSEQYF.

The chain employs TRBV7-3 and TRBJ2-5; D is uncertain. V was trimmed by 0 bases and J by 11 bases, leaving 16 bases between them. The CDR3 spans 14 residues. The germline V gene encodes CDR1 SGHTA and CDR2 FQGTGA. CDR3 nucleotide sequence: TGTGCCAGCAGCTTAACTAGGCAGGCCGATACGCAGTACTTC. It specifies CASSLTRQADTQYF.

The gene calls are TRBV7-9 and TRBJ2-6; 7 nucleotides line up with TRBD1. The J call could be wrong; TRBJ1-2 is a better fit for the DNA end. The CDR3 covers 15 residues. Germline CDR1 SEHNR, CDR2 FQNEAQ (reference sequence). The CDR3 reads CASSSPAQGNYGYTF. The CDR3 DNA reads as TGTGCCAGCAGCTCCCCCGCACAGGGGAACTATGGCTACACCTTC.

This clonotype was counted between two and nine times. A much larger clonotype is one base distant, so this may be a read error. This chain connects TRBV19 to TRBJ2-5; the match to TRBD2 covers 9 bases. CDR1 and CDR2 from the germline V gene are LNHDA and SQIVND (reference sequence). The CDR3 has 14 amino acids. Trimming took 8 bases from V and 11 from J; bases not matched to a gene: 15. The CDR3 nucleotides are TGTGCCAGTTCACTAGCGGGCTCCTACAATGAGCAGTACTTC. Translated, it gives CASSLAGSYNEQYF.

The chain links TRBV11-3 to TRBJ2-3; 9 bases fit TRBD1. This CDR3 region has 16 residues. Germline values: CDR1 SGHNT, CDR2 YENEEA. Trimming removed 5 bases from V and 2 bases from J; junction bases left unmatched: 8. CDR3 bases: TGTGCCAGCAGCCCCCGGACAGGGGTGACCACAGATACGCAGTATTTT. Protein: CASSPRTGVTTDTQYF.

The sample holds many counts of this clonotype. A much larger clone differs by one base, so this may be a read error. CDR3 loop: CASSLGTHEQFF. CDR3 coding DNA: TGTGCCAGCAGCTTGGGGACCCACGAGCAGTTCTTC. The chain combines TRBV7-2 with TRBJ2-1; D is tentatively TRBD1 or TRBD2 (5 bases each). The V and J ends lost 3 bases and 10 bases respectively, with 10 bases between them. Germline lookup yields CDR1 SGHTA and CDR2 FQGNSA. This CDR3 spans 12 amino acids.

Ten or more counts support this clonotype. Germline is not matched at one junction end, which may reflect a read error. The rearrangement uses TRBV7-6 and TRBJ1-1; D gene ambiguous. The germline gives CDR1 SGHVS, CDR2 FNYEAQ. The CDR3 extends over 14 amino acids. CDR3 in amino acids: CASSNPRICTEAFF. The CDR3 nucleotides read TGTGCTAGCAGCAACCCCAGAATATGCACTGAAGCTTTCTTT.

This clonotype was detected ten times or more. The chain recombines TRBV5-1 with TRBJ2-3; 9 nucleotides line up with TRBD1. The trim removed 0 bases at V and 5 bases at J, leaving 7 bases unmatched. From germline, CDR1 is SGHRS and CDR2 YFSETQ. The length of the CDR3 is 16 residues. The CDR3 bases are TGCGCCAGCAGCTTGGTCGGGACAGGGAGGGAAGATACGCAGTATTTT. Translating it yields CASSLVGTGREDTQYF. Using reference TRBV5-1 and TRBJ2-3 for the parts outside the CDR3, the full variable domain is KAGVTQTPRYLIKTRGQQVTLSCSPISGHRSVSWYQQTPGQGLQFLFEYFSETQRNKGNFPGRFSGRQFSNSRSEMNVSTLELGDSALYLCASSLVGTGREDTQYFGPGTRLTVL.

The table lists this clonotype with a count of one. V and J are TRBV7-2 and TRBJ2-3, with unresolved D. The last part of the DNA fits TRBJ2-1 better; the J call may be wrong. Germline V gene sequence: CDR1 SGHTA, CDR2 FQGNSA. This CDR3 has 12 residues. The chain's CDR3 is CASSLLGPQQFF. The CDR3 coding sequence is TGTGCCAGCAGCTTACTCGGGCCCCAGCAGTTCTTC.

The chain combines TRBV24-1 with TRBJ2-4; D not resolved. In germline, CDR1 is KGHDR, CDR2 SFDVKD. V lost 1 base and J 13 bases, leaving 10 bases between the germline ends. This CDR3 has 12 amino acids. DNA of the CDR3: TGTGCCACCAGTGATTTCGGCGGTGCCCAGTACTTC. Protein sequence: CATSDFGGAQYF.

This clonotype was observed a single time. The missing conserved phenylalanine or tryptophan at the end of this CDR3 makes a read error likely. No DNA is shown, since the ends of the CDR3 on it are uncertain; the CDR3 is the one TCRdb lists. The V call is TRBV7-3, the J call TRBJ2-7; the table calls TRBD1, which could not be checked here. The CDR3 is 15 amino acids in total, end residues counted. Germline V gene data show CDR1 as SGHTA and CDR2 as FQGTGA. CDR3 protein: CASSLGRIAPTSSTS.

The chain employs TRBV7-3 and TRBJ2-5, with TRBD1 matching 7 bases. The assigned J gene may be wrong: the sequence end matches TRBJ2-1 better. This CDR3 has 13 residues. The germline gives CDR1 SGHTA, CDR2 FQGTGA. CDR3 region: CASSSYRGDEQFF. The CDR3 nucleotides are TGTGCCAGCAGCTCCTACAGGGGCGATGAGCAGTTCTTC.

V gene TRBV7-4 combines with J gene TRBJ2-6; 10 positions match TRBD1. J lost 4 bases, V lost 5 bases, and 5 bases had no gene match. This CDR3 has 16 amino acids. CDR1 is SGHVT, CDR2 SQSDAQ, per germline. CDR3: CASSPGTGAGANVLTF. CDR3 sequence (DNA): TGTGCCAGCAGCCCCGGGACAGGGGCCGGGGCCAACGTCCTGACTTTC.